This record looks at one TCR beta chain sequence and its context. Antigen unknown. These data originate in a study of T cell responses to AZD1222 COVID-19 vaccine. Study-wide results and caveats: It was only after the peak T cell response that any repertoires were sampled. Nearly half of unique spike-specific TCRs reportedly avoided B.1.351 and B.1.1.7 mutated regions. At baseline, seropositivity was found in only a handful of AZD1222 recipients.

Produced via immunoSEQ multiplex PCR; TCRdb's table is partial and in-frame only. The sample records 95,000 to 150,000 clones, approximately 90% being singletons. Trimming stripped 2 bases from V and 4 bases from J, with 11 bases between. This CDR3 has 14 residues. Germline CDR1 is LGHDT and CDR2 is YNNKEL (reference sequence). V and J are TRBV3-1 (or the pseudogene TRBV3-2) and TRBJ1-2; a weak D match, TRBD1 (6 bases). This clonotype was obtained from an adult who received the AZD1222 COVID-19 vaccine. The specimen comprised peripheral blood, sampled 28 days after the second AZD1222 dose. CDR3 residues: CASSQQGYGYGYTF. In nucleotides, the CDR3 is TGTGCCAGCAGCCAACAGGGGTATGGCTATGGCTACACCTTC.